These T cell receptor beta chains were read from a single sample in a study of shared clonotypes between healthy human individuals. Clones were read by immunoSEQ multiplex PCR, and TCRdb kept only the in-frame ones, dropping some. The table records under 2.5 million clones, 85% to 95% of them present only once. Sequencing used naive CD4+ T cells from PBMCs. Every receptor here comes from a young man in good health. Some clones in this sample may be carry-over from other donors' samples. CDR3s include the opening cysteine and the closing phenylalanine or tryptophan. The D gene is left open where the match is weak. Some rows have no size entry. The others give once, few or many, or a class for an expanded clone.

J,size,D,V,length,DNA,CDR3
TRBJ2-2,NA,NA,TRBV7-3,13,TGTGCCAGCAGTACTAGCCGGCCCGGGGAGCTGTTTTTT,CASSTSRPGELFF
TRBJ2-1,NA,NA,TRBV9,16,TGTGCCAGCAGCGTAGGCAAACCCCCCCTTGACAATGAGCAGTTCTTC,CASSVGKPPLDNEQFF
TRBJ2-5,NA,NA,TRBV4-3,13,TGCGCCAGCAGCCAAGACCCGAGGGAGACCCAGTACTTC,CASSQDPRETQYF
TRBJ2-5,NA,TRBD1,TRBV28,14,TGTGCCAGCAGGCCCCGGGACAGGGTTTTCAAGCAGTACTTC,CASRPRDRVFKQYF
TRBJ2-3,NA,TRBD1,TRBV5-1,12,TGCGCCAGCAGCCACAGGGGTGATACGCAGTATTTT,CASSHRGDTQYF
TRBJ2-1,NA,NA,TRBV2,16,TGTGCCAGCAGTGAGGCGAGGGGAAGGTCCTACAATGAGCAGTTCTTC,CASSEARGRSYNEQFF
TRBJ1-3,once,NA,TRBV13,15,TGTGCCAGCAGCTTAGTCTCCCGAGTTAGGAACACCATATATTTT,CASSLVSRVRNTIYF
TRBJ2-1,NA,TRBD2,TRBV28,15,TGTGCCAGCAGTCCCGGACTAGCGGGTGCTAATGAGCAGTTCTTC,CASSPGLAGANEQFF
TRBJ2-1,NA,NA,TRBV7-9,14,TGTGCCAGCAGCTCCGCGGGCTCCTACAATGAGCAGTTCTTC,CASSSAGSYNEQFF
TRBJ1-4,NA,TRBD1,TRBV5-1,13,TGCGCCAGCGGGACAGGGGGCCGAGAAAAACTGTTTTTT,CASGTGGREKLFF
TRBJ2-6,NA,NA,TRBV5-4,16,TGTGCCAGCCGGACAGACGAAGCCTCTGGGGCCAACGTCCTGACTTTC,CASRTDEASGANVLTF
TRBJ2-1,NA,NA,TRBV20-1,9,TGCAGTGCTCAGAATGAGCAGTTCTTC,CSAQNEQFF
TRBJ1-1,NA,NA,TRBV9,14,TGTGCCAGCAGCGTCGGGTTGGAGGGCACTGAAGCTTTCTTT,CASSVGLEGTEAFF
TRBJ2-7,once,TRBD2,TRBV5-1,16,TGCGCCAGCAGCTTGGCCTTGTCTAGCGGGGCCTACGAGCAGTACTTC,CASSLALSSGAYEQYF
TRBJ2-5,NA,NA,TRBV7-2,14,TGTGCCAGCAGGTCTACAATTTTGGGCGAGACCCAGTACTTC,CASRSTILGETQYF
TRBJ1-1,NA,NA,TRBV2,12,TGTGCCAGCGGGCGGGGGGGCACTGAAGCTTTCTTT,CASGRGGTEAFF